A selection of T cell receptor beta chains follows, all from one sample in a study of blood T cell repertoires in COVID-19. Method: immunoSEQ multiplex PCR; TCRdb's copy keeps in-frame clones and lacks some. The repertoire holds under 250,000 clones, more than 65% seen once, with approximately 7.2% in the top ten. Sequencing was performed on peripheral blood. The receptors were sampled from a woman aged 80 or over with acute or convalescent COVID-19. CDR3s include the opening cysteine and the closing phenylalanine or tryptophan. The order of the fields is D gene, J gene, V gene, clone size, CDR3 DNA, CDR3 protein. The D gene is left open where the match is weak. Size is stated for part of the rows, as once, few or many counts, or as a class when the clone is expanded.

d_gene: .; j_gene: TRBJ2-2; v_gene: TRBV3-1/TRBV3-2; abundance: once; CDR3nt: TGTGCCAGCAGCCAATTAATCGGCTCGGGAATCGGGGAGCTGTTTTTT; CDR3aa: CASSQLIGSGIGELFF
d_gene: .; j_gene: TRBJ1-2; v_gene: TRBV19; abundance: .; CDR3nt: TGTGCCAGTACCGAACAGGCAGAGCGCTATGGCTACACCTTC; CDR3aa: CASTEQAERYGYTF
d_gene: .; j_gene: TRBJ1-4; v_gene: TRBV6-1; abundance: .; CDR3nt: TGTGCCAGCATTGAAACAGGGGAAAAACTGTTTTTT; CDR3aa: CASIETGEKLFF
d_gene: TRBD1; j_gene: TRBJ1-6; v_gene: TRBV7-2; abundance: .; CDR3nt: TGTGCCAGCAGCTTAGCTACAGGGGCTAATTCACCCCTCCACTTT; CDR3aa: CASSLATGANSPLHF
d_gene: TRBD1; j_gene: TRBJ1-5; v_gene: TRBV5-1; abundance: once; CDR3nt: TGCGCCAGCAGCATTGGGACAGGGGGGGGCCAGCCCCAGCATTTT; CDR3aa: CASSIGTGGGQPQHF
d_gene: .; j_gene: TRBJ2-6; v_gene: TRBV5-1; abundance: .; CDR3nt: TGCGCCAGCAGCTTGGAGCCGACGCCCAGGGCTGGGGCCAACGTCCTGACTTTC; CDR3aa: CASSLEPTPRAGANVLTF
d_gene: .; j_gene: TRBJ2-1; v_gene: TRBV6-1; abundance: once; CDR3nt: TGTGCCAGCAGTGATAGGGCCATACCCAGGGGAAATGAGCAGTTCTTC; CDR3aa: CASSDRAIPRGNEQFF
d_gene: .; j_gene: TRBJ2-3; v_gene: TRBV21-1; abundance: .; CDR3nt: TGTGCCAGCAGGGGCAAAGGACTCAGACCCCGCACAGATACGCAGTATTTT; CDR3aa: CASRGKGLRPRTDTQYF
d_gene: TRBD1; j_gene: TRBJ1-1; v_gene: TRBV19; abundance: .; CDR3nt: TGTGCCAGTAAAGAGAGGGGGCGGACTGAAGCTTTCTTT; CDR3aa: CASKERGRTEAFF
d_gene: .; j_gene: TRBJ2-7; v_gene: TRBV7-2; abundance: once; CDR3nt: TGTGCCAGCAGCTTAGGGGGGCAGGGTTACGAGCAGTACTTC; CDR3aa: CASSLGGQGYEQYF
d_gene: TRBD2; j_gene: TRBJ2-2; v_gene: TRBV18; abundance: .; CDR3nt: TGTGCCAGCTCACTAGCGGGAGGGCCTGGCACCGGGGAGCTGTTTTTT; CDR3aa: CASSLAGGPGTGELFF
d_gene: .; j_gene: TRBJ2-4; v_gene: TRBV5-4; abundance: .; CDR3nt: TGTGCCAGCAGCTTGGGTGCAGGGAAAGACATTCAGTACTTC; CDR3aa: CASSLGAGKDIQYF
d_gene: .; j_gene: TRBJ1-2; v_gene: TRBV29-1; abundance: .; CDR3nt: TGCAGCGTTGAAACCCCTGACACAACTAACTATGGCTACACCTTC; CDR3aa: CSVETPDTTNYGYTF
d_gene: .; j_gene: TRBJ1-5; v_gene: TRBV2; abundance: few; CDR3nt: TGTGCCAGCAGTGGAGAGTCCAATCAGCCCCAGCATTTT; CDR3aa: CASSGESNQPQHF
d_gene: .; j_gene: TRBJ1-3; v_gene: TRBV3-1/TRBV3-2; abundance: .; CDR3nt: TGTGCCAGCAGCCAGCTAACTGACAGAGGAAACACCATATATTTT; CDR3aa: CASSQLTDRGNTIYF
d_gene: .; j_gene: TRBJ2-7; v_gene: TRBV21-1; abundance: once; CDR3nt: TGTGCCAGCAGCAAACCCGGGACAGTCTCCTACGAGCAGTACTTC; CDR3aa: CASSKPGTVSYEQYF
d_gene: TRBD1; j_gene: TRBJ2-2; v_gene: TRBV7-6; abundance: .; CDR3nt: TGTGCCAGCAGCCGCACCGGGACAGGGTCCGGGGAGCTGTTTTTT; CDR3aa: CASSRTGTGSGELFF
d_gene: .; j_gene: TRBJ1-3; v_gene: TRBV6-5; abundance: .; CDR3nt: TGTGCCACCCACGTTGGGGGCGGTGGAAACACCATATATTTT; CDR3aa: CATHVGGGGNTIYF
d_gene: TRBD1; j_gene: TRBJ2-1; v_gene: TRBV3-1/TRBV3-2; abundance: .; CDR3nt: TGTGCCAGCAGCCAAGATATAGGGGGCCCATTAAATGAGCAGTTCTTC; CDR3aa: CASSQDIGGPLNEQFF
d_gene: .; j_gene: TRBJ1-2; v_gene: TRBV18; abundance: .; CDR3nt: TGTGCCAGCTCACCGGGAGTAGGCCCGAGAGCAAATGGCTACACCTTC; CDR3aa: CASSPGVGPRANGYTF
d_gene: .; j_gene: TRBJ2-3; v_gene: TRBV27; abundance: .; CDR3nt: TGTGCCAGCAGTTTGTCAGGCGTCAGCACGCAGTATTTT; CDR3aa: CASSLSGVSTQYF
d_gene: TRBD1; j_gene: TRBJ1-6; v_gene: TRBV7-9; abundance: .; CDR3nt: TGTGCCAGCAGCTTAGGACAGGGCTCTTCACCCCTCCACTTT; CDR3aa: CASSLGQGSSPLHF
d_gene: .; j_gene: TRBJ1-2; v_gene: TRBV18; abundance: .; CDR3nt: TGTGCCAGCTCACCGTCTGGAGGGGCCTATGGCTACACCTTC; CDR3aa: CASSPSGGAYGYTF
d_gene: .; j_gene: TRBJ1-4; v_gene: TRBV15; abundance: .; CDR3nt: TGTGCCACCAGCATAGGGGCGAATGAAAAACTGTTTTTT; CDR3aa: CATSIGANEKLFF
d_gene: TRBD1; j_gene: TRBJ1-2; v_gene: TRBV6-5; abundance: .; CDR3nt: TGTGCCAGCAGCGGTACCGGGACAGGGGCCTATGGCTACACCTTC; CDR3aa: CASSGTGTGAYGYTF
d_gene: TRBD1; j_gene: TRBJ2-7; v_gene: TRBV30; abundance: once; CDR3nt: TGTGCCTGGAGTGCCTTTACGGGACAGGGGTTTCGGCAGTACTTC; CDR3aa: CAWSAFTGQGFRQYF
d_gene: TRBD1; j_gene: TRBJ1-4; v_gene: TRBV10-3; abundance: .; CDR3nt: TGTGCCATCAGCGGTCACAGGGGTGGAACTAATGAAAAACTGTTTTTT; CDR3aa: CAISGHRGGTNEKLFF
d_gene: .; j_gene: TRBJ2-2; v_gene: TRBV5-1; abundance: .; CDR3nt: TGCGCCAGCAGCGACTACGGCACCGGGGAGCTGTTTTTT; CDR3aa: CASSDYGTGELFF
d_gene: .; j_gene: TRBJ1-3; v_gene: TRBV19; abundance: .; CDR3nt: TGTGCCAGTAGTATGATTAGACAACAGGACATGTCAGACACCATATATTTT; CDR3aa: CASSMIRQQDMSDTIYF
d_gene: TRBD1; j_gene: TRBJ2-1; v_gene: TRBV5-1; abundance: .; CDR3nt: TGCCCCAGCACCGGAGGGGGGACAGGGGGCAATGAGCAGTTCTTC; CDR3aa: CPSTGGGTGGNEQFF
d_gene: .; j_gene: TRBJ2-1; v_gene: TRBV11-2; abundance: .; CDR3nt: TGTGCCAGCAGCTTAGGGGCGGGGAATGAGCAGTTCTTC; CDR3aa: CASSLGAGNEQFF
d_gene: .; j_gene: TRBJ1-2; v_gene: TRBV2; abundance: .; CDR3nt: TGTGCCAGCAGTGTTCCGGCGGGCTATGGCTACACCTTC; CDR3aa: CASSVPAGYGYTF
d_gene: TRBD1; j_gene: TRBJ2-1; v_gene: TRBV6-1; abundance: .; CDR3nt: TGTGCCAGCACTGAACAGGGGAGTTCCTACAATGAGCAGTTCTTC; CDR3aa: CASTEQGSSYNEQFF
d_gene: TRBD2; j_gene: TRBJ2-1; v_gene: TRBV5-1; abundance: .; CDR3nt: TGCGCCAGCAGCTTTGCCGGGACTAGCTCTTACAATGAGCAGTTCTTC; CDR3aa: CASSFAGTSSYNEQFF
d_gene: .; j_gene: TRBJ1-1; v_gene: TRBV19; abundance: .; CDR3nt: TGTGCCAGCCTGCCGGGGGATATGAACACTGAAGCTTTCTTT; CDR3aa: CASLPGDMNTEAFF
d_gene: TRBD1; j_gene: TRBJ1-2; v_gene: TRBV24-1; abundance: few; CDR3nt: TGTGCCACCAGGGGGGCCAGGGCGGGACAGGGCTATGGCTACACCTTC; CDR3aa: CATRGARAGQGYGYTF
d_gene: .; j_gene: TRBJ1-4; v_gene: TRBV21-1; abundance: .; CDR3nt: TGTGCCAGCAGCCCTCTACAGGGTTTGGATGAAAAACTGTTTTTT; CDR3aa: CASSPLQGLDEKLFF
d_gene: .; j_gene: TRBJ1-1; v_gene: TRBV5-1; abundance: .; CDR3nt: TGCGCCAGCAGGTTGTGGTCAGGGGACACTGAAGCTTTCTTT; CDR3aa: CASRLWSGDTEAFF
d_gene: .; j_gene: TRBJ1-5; v_gene: TRBV10-3; abundance: .; CDR3nt: TGTGCCATCAGTGGAGGGATGGAACAGCCCCAGCATTTT; CDR3aa: CAISGGMEQPQHF
d_gene: .; j_gene: TRBJ1-2; v_gene: TRBV5-1; abundance: .; CDR3nt: TGCGCCAGCAGCCCCACACAGGGACCTTGGGGCTACACCTTC; CDR3aa: CASSPTQGPWGYTF
d_gene: TRBD1; j_gene: TRBJ1-4; v_gene: TRBV3-1/TRBV3-2; abundance: few; CDR3nt: TGTGCCAGCAGCCAAGGGGTTATAGGGACAGGGTTAGAAAAACTGTTTTTT; CDR3aa: CASSQGVIGTGLEKLFF
d_gene: TRBD2; j_gene: TRBJ2-2; v_gene: TRBV3-1/TRBV3-2; abundance: .; CDR3nt: TGTGCCAGCAGCCCGGGACTAGCGAGGACCGGGGAGCTGTTTTTT; CDR3aa: CASSPGLARTGELFF
d_gene: .; j_gene: TRBJ1-2; v_gene: TRBV29-1; abundance: .; CDR3nt: TGCAGCGGATACAGAGACTATGGCTACACCTTC; CDR3aa: CSGYRDYGYTF
d_gene: TRBD2; j_gene: TRBJ2-1; v_gene: TRBV2; abundance: few; CDR3nt: TGTGCCAGCAGCTCATTGGGGACTAGTTACAATGAGCAGTTCTTC; CDR3aa: CASSSLGTSYNEQFF
d_gene: .; j_gene: TRBJ1-5; v_gene: TRBV23-1; abundance: few; CDR3nt: TGCGCCAGCAGCCGTCGCTTTTCGGACAGCCCAACAAGGGACAATCAGCCCCAGCATTTT; CDR3aa: CASSRRFSDSPTRDNQPQHF
d_gene: .; j_gene: TRBJ1-2; v_gene: TRBV15; abundance: .; CDR3nt: TGTGCCACCAGCTGGGAAAGGACCTTGGGGGGTGGCTACACCTTC; CDR3aa: CATSWERTLGGGYTF
d_gene: TRBD1; j_gene: TRBJ1-5; v_gene: TRBV7-9; abundance: .; CDR3nt: TGTGCCAGCAGCTTTATGCAGGGGGCGCGGGGAGATCAGCCCCAGCATTTT; CDR3aa: CASSFMQGARGDQPQHF
d_gene: TRBD1; j_gene: TRBJ2-7; v_gene: TRBV5-4; abundance: .; CDR3nt: TGTGCCAGCAGCCGACAGGGGGCGGGGGACTACGAGCAGTACTTC; CDR3aa: CASSRQGAGDYEQYF